This entry concerns a single T cell receptor (beta chain). CDR1 and CDR2 from the germline V gene are MGHRA and YSYEKL. The V gene lost 3 bases and the J gene lost 4 bases, with 13 bases spanning the gap. The CDR3 spans 16 residues. In the study's own analysis: Reference gene primer amplification gave estimated nucleated cell counts. The assay was immunoSEQ multiplex PCR, and TCRdb's table has in-frame clones only and misses some. V and J calls and clone size are those listed in that table; D and trimming were worked out from the DNA. The data contain around 42,000 clones, roughly three quarters of them singletons. This entry is derived from a study of blood T cell repertoires in COVID-19.

This sequence originates from a man in his sixties or seventies with active or convalescent COVID-19. This chain links TRBV4-1 with TRBJ1-6; D ambiguous. The sample taken for sequencing was peripheral blood. CDR3 loop: CASSQPFVSYNSPLHF. In nucleotides, the CDR3 is TGCGCCAGCAGCCAGCCTTTCGTCAGTTATAATTCACCCCTCCACTTT.